A selection of T cell receptor beta chains follows, all from one sample in a study of shared clonotypes between healthy human individuals. Measured with immunoSEQ multiplex PCR; TCRdb has only the in-frame clones, and not every one. The sample holds roughly 1 million clones; about four fifths are singletons and the top ten take roughly 0.56%. The sample was memory CD4+ T cells from PBMCs. These TCRs come from a man aged 18 to 30 in good health. Some clones in this sample may be carry-over from other donors' samples. Each CDR3 is given with its conserved first and last residue. The order of the fields is D gene, clone size, V gene, J gene, CDR3 protein, CDR3 DNA. D genes are given only for firm matches. Clone size is not always given. Where it is, it says once, few, many or a class for expanded clones.

>TRBD2|NA|TRBV9|TRBJ2-1
CASSVVPSGSQPNEQFF
TGTGCCAGCAGCGTAGTTCCTAGCGGGAGTCAGCCCAATGAGCAGTTCTTC
>NA|NA|TRBV2|TRBJ1-1
CASSGGARMYTEAFF
TGTGCCAGCAGTGGGGGGGCGAGGATGTACACTGAAGCTTTCTTT
>NA|NA|TRBV29-1|TRBJ2-1
CSVEEAITYNEQFF
TGCAGCGTTGAAGAGGCAATTACCTACAATGAGCAGTTCTTC
>NA|NA|TRBV28|TRBJ1-5
CASSRSSQPQHF
TGTGCCAGCAGCCGCTCAAGTCAGCCCCAGCATTTT
>TRBD2|NA|TRBV7-8|TRBJ2-1
CASSRPAGLADNEQFF
TGTGCCAGCAGCCGACCCGCCGGACTAGCGGACAATGAGCAGTTCTTC
>NA|few|TRBV6-1|TRBJ1-1
CASSEDRWRNTEAFF
TGTGCCAGCAGTGAAGACAGGTGGAGGAACACTGAAGCTTTCTTT
>NA|NA|TRBV13|TRBJ2-7
CASSSLGAGEQYF
TGTGCCAGCAGCTCCCTGGGGGCGGGCGAGCAGTACTTC
>TRBD2|NA|TRBV7-2|TRBJ2-3
CASSQWVAAGGPTDTQYF
TGTGCCAGCAGCCAGTGGGTTGCTGCGGGAGGGCCAACAGATACGCAGTATTTT
>NA|NA|TRBV4-1|TRBJ2-1
CASSRMAGASYNEQFF
TGCGCCAGCAGCCGCATGGCGGGGGCCTCGTACAATGAGCAGTTCTTC
>TRBD2|once|TRBV19|TRBJ2-1
CASNSQGLAGEEQFF
TGTGCCAGTAATTCACAGGGACTAGCGGGAGAAGAGCAGTTCTTC
>TRBD1|NA|TRBV19|TRBJ1-1
CASSMRGRTEAFF
TGTGCCAGTAGTATGAGGGGGCGAACTGAAGCTTTCTTT
>NA|once|TRBV6-6|TRBJ2-3
CALRDTASDTQYF
TGTGCCCTCCGGGACACCGCATCCGATACGCAGTATTTT
>TRBD2|NA|TRBV6-5|TRBJ2-7
CASRPLAGVYEQYF
TGTGCCAGCAGACCCCTAGCGGGAGTGTACGAGCAGTACTTC
>TRBD2|NA|TRBV5-4|TRBJ2-3
CASSLGGTSGTTDTQYF
TGTGCCAGCAGCTTGGGGGGGACTAGCGGGACTACAGATACGCAGTATTTT
>TRBD2|NA|TRBV29-1|TRBJ2-1
CSVEPAGGRYEQFF
TGCAGCGTTGAACCGGCGGGAGGACGATATGAGCAGTTCTTC
>NA|NA|TRBV7-9|TRBJ2-7
CASSLAGAPYEQYF
TGTGCCAGCAGCTTAGCCGGGGCGCCCTACGAGCAGTACTTC
>NA|once|TRBV30|TRBJ2-5
CAWGLDTCRWTQYF
TGTGCCTGGGGTTTGGACACTTGTAGATGGACCCAGTACTTC